This entry describes one T cell receptor beta chain. Generated by immunoSEQ multiplex PCR, the TCRdb table keeps only in-frame clones and is missing some. The sample yields tens of thousands of clones, roughly 85% seen once. The CDR3 has 17 residues. Looked up from germline, CDR1 is SGHRS and CDR2 is YFSETQ. V was pared by 3 bases and J by 0 bases, with 1 base of the junction left unmatched. This specimen comes from a study of T cell responses to AZD1222 COVID-19 vaccine. The J gene is TRBJ2-6, the V gene TRBV5-1; 12 bases fit TRBD1. The sequencing used peripheral blood, collected 28 days after the second AZD1222 dose. This receptor was identified in an adult who received the AZD1222 COVID-19 vaccine. CDR3 DNA: TGCGCCAGCAGCTCGGGACAGGGGGCCTCTGGGGCCAACGTCCTGACTTTC. It codes for CASSSGQGASGANVLTF. Combining the CDR3 with reference TRBV5-1 and TRBJ2-6 gives the whole variable domain KAGVTQTPRYLIKTRGQQVTLSCSPISGHRSVSWYQQTPGQGLQFLFEYFSETQRNKGNFPGRFSGRQFSNSRSEMNVSTLELGDSALYLCASSSGQGASGANVLTFGAGSRLTVL.